This T cell receptor (beta chain) was recorded in a study of T cells in localized non-small cell lung cancer. The CDR3 sequence is 13 residues long. CDR1 and CDR2 from the germline V gene are PRHDT and FYEKMQ (reference sequence). Trimming took 4 bases from V and 2 from J; bases not matched to a gene: 1. This clone was counted a few times. Clones were read by immunoSEQ multiplex PCR, and TCRdb kept only the in-frame ones, dropping some. The table lists around 78,000 clones, roughly 91% of them singletons, with 20% to 25% in the top ten. This chain links TRBV13 with TRBJ2-5, with 7 bases aligning to TRBD1. Source: peripheral blood, taken before any cancer treatment. The sequence derives from a woman aged 35 to 69 with stage I squamous cell lung carcinoma. CDR3 sequence: CASSSGQQETQYF. The CDR3 nucleotides are TGTGCCAGCAGCTCGGGACAGCAAGAGACCCAGTACTTC.